The TCR beta chain described here comes from a study of T-cell memory formation after mild COVID-19. Study context: TCR clusters were mostly confined to one donor each.

Study-level findings and limits: Day 15 to 85 contractors were CD4/CD8 balanced; later expanders leaned CD4+.

Each CDR3 protein gets one entry after TCRdb re-called the 5' RACE reads with MiXCR. This table has about 400,000 distinct CDR3 sequences, 23% appearing once. This clonotype was picked up a small number of times. Its antigen is not identified. The CDR3 has 17 residues. V shed 7 bases and J 2 bases; nucleotides not matched to a gene: 11. Looked up from germline, CDR1 is SQVTM and CDR2 is ANQGSEA. The clonotype comes from an adult woman who had mild COVID-19 (a few samples of this study predate the infection). Cell type and time point are not known. This chain links TRBV29-1 with TRBJ2-5, with 15 bases lining up with TRBD2. Input material: PBMCs or a T cell subset sorted from them (not recorded which). DNA of the CDR3: TGCAGCGCCGCGCGCGGACTAGCGGGGGGGTCTCAAGAGACCCAGTACTTC. This codes for CSAARGLAGGSQETQYF.